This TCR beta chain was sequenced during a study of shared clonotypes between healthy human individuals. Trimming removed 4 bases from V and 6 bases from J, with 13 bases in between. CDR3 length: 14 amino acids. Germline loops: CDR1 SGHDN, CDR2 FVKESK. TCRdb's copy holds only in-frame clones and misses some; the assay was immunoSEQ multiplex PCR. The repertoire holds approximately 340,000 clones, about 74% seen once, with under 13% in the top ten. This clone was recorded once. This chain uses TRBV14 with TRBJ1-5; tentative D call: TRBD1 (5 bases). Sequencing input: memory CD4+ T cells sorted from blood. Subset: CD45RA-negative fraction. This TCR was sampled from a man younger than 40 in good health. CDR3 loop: CASSPAGLLQPQHF. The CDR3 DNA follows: TGTGCCAGCAGCCCCGCAGGGCTCCTTCAGCCCCAGCATTTT.